This T cell receptor (beta chain) was identified in a study of cytomegalovirus exposure and HLA in healthy donors. The study, taken as a whole, reports: Using the classifier, cytomegalovirus status was reportedly diagnosed with high specificity and sensitivity.

Germline V gives CDR1 MDHEN, CDR2 SYDVKM. The CDR3 extends over 14 amino acids. The V segment lost 4 bases and the J segment 0 bases; nucleotides outside the gene matches: 0. Repertoires were generated with immunoSEQ multiplex PCR, while TCRdb's copy carries only in-frame clones and drops some. The profile shows hundreds of thousands of clones, around 78% of them singletons. In this sample, this clone turned up a few times. Its antigen is unidentified. The identical CDR3 is also encoded by other nucleotide sequences in the sample. The rearrangement uses TRBV28 and TRBJ1-5, with 7 nucleotides matching TRBD1. The sequencing input was PBMCs. The origin of this receptor is a woman between 18 and 29 years old in good health and CMV-seronegative. The CDR3 reads CASSSGGSNQPQHF. In DNA, the CDR3 is TGTGCCAGCAGTTCAGGGGGTAGCAATCAGCCCCAGCATTTT.